The 6 T cell receptor beta chains below were found in one sample sequenced in a study of graft-versus-host responses after intestinal transplantation. The data were produced by immunoSEQ multiplex PCR, yet TCRdb's version contains in-frame clones alone and is incomplete. The repertoire has under 85,000 clones, roughly 91% of them found once; the top ten carry approximately 1.3%. These receptors' targets are unknown. The sample consisted of unstimulated CD8+ T cells sorted from spleen or lymph node cells, taken before intestinal transplant. The receptors stem from a human donor who received an intestinal transplant.

The V gene is TRBV19, the J gene TRBJ2-2; D perhaps matches TRBD2 (6 bases). The V and J ends lost 9 bases and 2 bases respectively, with 10 bases between them. This CDR3 is 13 amino acids long. Germline V gene sequence: CDR1 LNHDA, CDR2 SQIVND (reference sequence). The CDR3 reads CASRGSNTGELFF. Written as DNA, the CDR3 is TGTGCCAGCCGGGGGAGCAACACCGGGGAGCTGTTTTTT.

The chain is built from TRBV6-5 and TRBJ1-2, with 11 bases lining up with TRBD1. V lost 6 bases and J lost 7; bases outside the gene matches: 4. CDR1 and CDR2 from the germline V gene are MNHEY and SVGAGI. This CDR3 has 13 amino acids. CDR3 bases: TGTGCCAGCAGCCGGACAGGGGGCTTTGGCTACACCTTC. Amino acids: CASSRTGGFGYTF.

The V and J genes are TRBV9 and TRBJ2-7; 9 nucleotides agree with TRBD1. After removal of 7 bases from V and 4 bases from J, the junction contained 3 bases not matched to a gene. The germline gives CDR1 SGDLS, CDR2 YYNGEE. This CDR3 has 12 amino acids. The CDR3 protein is CASGGQGYEQYF. DNA of the CDR3: TGTGCCAGCGGGGGACAGGGATACGAGCAGTACTTC.

The rearrangement joins TRBV7-3 to TRBJ1-2; 8 bases match TRBD1. J lost 6 bases, V lost 5 bases, and 8 bases had no gene match. The CDR3 extends over 14 amino acids. The germline V gene has CDR1 SGHTA and CDR2 FQGTGA. CDR3 in amino acids: CASSLLGQGDGYTF. In DNA, the CDR3 is TGTGCCAGCAGCCTACTCGGACAGGGCGATGGCTACACCTTC.

The CDR3 is CASSHRQGGYEQYF. DNA for the CDR3: TGTGCCAGCAGCCACCGACAGGGCGGCTACGAGCAGTACTTC. This chain uses TRBV7-3 with TRBJ2-7; TRBD1 agrees at 7 bases. Germline V gene lookup returns CDR1 SGHTA and CDR2 FQGTGA. The length of the CDR3 is 14 residues. V was pared by 5 bases and J by 3 bases, with 7 bases of the junction left unmatched. The complete variable domain, with remaining parts taken from reference TRBV7-3 and TRBJ2-7, reads GAGVSQTPSNKVTEKGKYVELRCDPISGHTALYWYRQSLGQGPEFLIYFQGTGAADDSGLPNDRFFAVRPEGSVSTLKIQRTERGDSAVYLCASSHRQGGYEQYFGPGTRLTVT.

This chain joins TRBV10-1 and TRBJ1-2, with TRBD1 as a possible D gene (6 bases). The length of the CDR3 is 12 residues. The germline V gene has CDR1 WNHNN and CDR2 SYGVQD (reference sequence). V dropped 10 bases and J dropped 7 bases, with 16 bases sitting between them. CDR3 region: CATLRQASGYTF. In DNA form, the CDR3 reads TGCGCCACCCTCAGACAGGCGAGTGGCTACACCTTC.